Listed below are T cell receptor beta chains from one sample, sequenced in a study of shared clonotypes between healthy human individuals. Sequencing used immunoSEQ multiplex PCR; TCRdb keeps in-frame clones, though not all of them. The sample contains hundreds of thousands of clones, more than 70% of which appear only once. Sequencing was done on a sample of memory CD4+ T cells sorted from blood. The receptors come from a woman aged 25-40 years in good health. The CDR3 runs from the conserved cysteine through the conserved F or W. The D gene is left open where the match is weak. For some rows the clone size is stated as once, few or many, or as a class when expanded; others skip it.

V: TRBV29-1
J: TRBJ2-2
size: few
D: -
CDR3: CSVSTGTGELFF
DNA: TGCAGCGTTTCGACTGGTACCGGGGAGCTGTTTTTT

V: TRBV7-9
J: TRBJ1-1
size: -
D: TRBD1
CDR3: CASSDPRDRAMNTEAFF
DNA: TGTGCCAGCAGCGACCCCCGGGACAGGGCAATGAACACTGAAGCTTTCTTT

V: TRBV18
J: TRBJ2-6
size: many
D: -
CDR3: CASSPDTSGANVLTF
DNA: TGTGCCAGCTCACCCGATACTTCTGGGGCCAACGTCCTGACTTTC

V: TRBV19
J: TRBJ1-3
size: -
D: TRBD1
CDR3: CASSARDSDGTIYF
DNA: TGTGCCAGTAGTGCCCGGGACAGTGATGGCACCATATATTTT

V: TRBV4-1
J: TRBJ2-4
size: -
D: -
CDR3: CASSQAAVIRGNIQYF
DNA: TGCGCCAGCAGCCAAGCCGCAGTCATCCGGGGAAACATTCAGTACTTC

V: TRBV5-1
J: TRBJ1-2
size: -
D: TRBD1
CDR3: CASSLGTGTLGYTF
DNA: TGCGCCAGCAGCTTGGGGACAGGTACTCTGGGCTACACCTTC

V: TRBV25-1
J: TRBJ2-3
size: -
D: -
CDR3: CASSETTSPSTDTQYF
DNA: TGTGCCAGCAGTGAAACTACATCTCCTAGCACAGATACGCAGTATTTT

V: TRBV5-1
J: TRBJ1-2
size: -
D: -
CDR3: CASSLAGNSGSYGYTF
DNA: TGCGCCAGCAGCTTGGCCGGCAACTCGGGATCGTATGGCTACACCTTC

V: TRBV11-2
J: TRBJ2-1
size: -
D: -
CDR3: CASSPSGVGNEQFF
DNA: TGTGCCAGCAGCCCCTCAGGGGTGGGCAATGAGCAGTTCTTC

V: TRBV13
J: TRBJ2-5
size: -
D: -
CDR3: CASSPDLLETQYF
DNA: TGTGCCAGCAGCCCGGACTTACTAGAGACCCAGTACTTC

V: TRBV5-1
J: TRBJ2-7
size: -
D: -
CDR3: CASSLAGGDAYEQYF
DNA: TGCGCCAGCAGCTTGGCCGGAGGGGATGCCTACGAGCAGTACTTC

V: TRBV19
J: TRBJ1-1
size: -
D: -
CDR3: CASSPTQVRLTEAFF
DNA: TGTGCCAGTAGTCCCACCCAGGTACGGCTCACTGAAGCTTTCTTT

V: TRBV20-1
J: TRBJ1-2
size: -
D: -
CDR3: CSASLGYGYTF
DNA: TGCAGTGCTAGTCTGGGTTATGGCTACACCTTC

V: TRBV5-1
J: TRBJ2-7
size: -
D: -
CDR3: CASRATTGPYEQYF
DNA: TGCGCCAGCAGAGCCACGACAGGACCCTACGAGCAGTACTTC

V: TRBV2
J: TRBJ1-5
size: -
D: -
CDR3: CASTPSFSNQPQHF
DNA: TGTGCCAGCACCCCGAGCTTTAGCAATCAGCCCCAGCATTTT

V: TRBV11-2
J: TRBJ2-7
size: -
D: TRBD2
CDR3: CASSPPGGSYEQYF
DNA: TGTGCCAGCAGCCCTCCTGGCGGGAGCTACGAGCAGTACTTC

V: TRBV7-8
J: TRBJ1-2
size: -
D: -
CDR3: CASSLYPTVNYGYTF
DNA: TGTGCCAGCAGCTTATATCCGACAGTTAACTATGGCTACACCTTC

V: TRBV6-6
J: TRBJ1-1
size: -
D: -
CDR3: CASSYVLGVEAFF
DNA: TGTGCCAGCAGTTACGTTTTGGGGGTGGAAGCTTTCTTT

V: TRBV5-1
J: TRBJ2-3
size: -
D: TRBD2
CDR3: CASSFTSGSADTQYF
DNA: TGCGCCAGCAGCTTTACTAGCGGGAGCGCAGATACGCAGTATTTT

V: TRBV5-1
J: TRBJ2-3
size: -
D: -
CDR3: CASRPEGLSTDTQYF
DNA: TGCGCCAGCCGCCCTGAAGGACTTAGCACAGATACGCAGTATTTT

V: TRBV9
J: TRBJ2-7
size: -
D: -
CDR3: CASSVAPDSSYEQYF
DNA: TGTGCCAGCAGCGTAGCCCCAGACAGCTCCTACGAGCAGTACTTC

V: TRBV25-1
J: TRBJ2-7
size: -
D: -
CDR3: CASSGSGTAAYEQYF
DNA: TGTGCCAGCAGTGGGTCCGGGACTGCAGCCTACGAGCAGTACTTC

V: TRBV7-2
J: TRBJ2-3
size: many
D: -
CDR3: CASSYGQITDTQYF
DNA: TGTGCCAGCAGCTATGGACAAATCACAGATACGCAGTATTTT

V: TRBV5-1
J: TRBJ2-4
size: -
D: -
CDR3: CASSPFAGPQAKNIQYF
DNA: TGCGCCAGCAGCCCGTTTGCAGGGCCCCAAGCCAAAAACATTCAGTACTTC

V: TRBV2
J: TRBJ2-1
size: -
D: TRBD2
CDR3: CASSRGLAEYNEQFF
DNA: TGTGCCAGCAGTAGGGGACTAGCGGAATACAATGAGCAGTTCTTC

V: TRBV19
J: TRBJ2-3
size: -
D: -
CDR3: CASNSAGRLTDTQYF
DNA: TGTGCCAGTAATTCGGCGGGACGACTCACAGATACGCAGTATTTT

V: TRBV27
J: TRBJ1-2
size: once
D: -
CDR3: CASSLRGRDNYGYTF
DNA: TGTGCCAGCAGTTTACGGGGGAGGGATAACTATGGCTACACCTTC

V: TRBV9
J: TRBJ2-1
size: -
D: -
CDR3: CASSAPIRDSLLYNEQFF
DNA: TGTGCCAGCAGCGCCCCAATCCGTGACTCGCTCCTCTACAATGAGCAGTTCTTC

V: TRBV5-4
J: TRBJ2-3
size: -
D: -
CDR3: CASSLGRDSGNTDTQYF
DNA: TGTGCCAGCAGCTTGGGGAGGGATAGCGGAAACACAGATACGCAGTATTTT

V: TRBV28
J: TRBJ2-3
size: once
D: -
CDR3: CASGLRHEGTDTQYF
DNA: TGTGCCAGCGGTCTAAGGCATGAGGGCACAGATACGCAGTATTTT

V: TRBV28
J: TRBJ2-7
size: -
D: TRBD2
CDR3: CASSSHLAGGLEQYF
DNA: TGTGCCAGCAGTTCACACCTAGCGGGAGGGCTCGAGCAGTACTTC

V: TRBV5-1
J: TRBJ2-4
size: -
D: -
CDR3: CASSQLQGVRKNIQYF
DNA: TGCGCCAGCAGCCAACTACAGGGTGTGCGCAAAAACATTCAGTACTTC

V: TRBV25-1
J: TRBJ2-7
size: few
D: TRBD1
CDR3: CASSAGTGGSGEQYF
DNA: TGTGCCAGCAGTGCGGGGACAGGGGGATCAGGCGAGCAGTACTTC

V: TRBV5-1
J: TRBJ1-1
size: -
D: -
CDR3: CASSLGSTEAFF
DNA: TGCGCCAGCAGCTTGGGTAGCACTGAAGCTTTCTTT

V: TRBV6-6
J: TRBJ1-1
size: -
D: TRBD1
CDR3: CASRRPGQKIEAFF
DNA: TGTGCCAGCAGACGCCCGGGACAGAAAATTGAAGCTTTCTTT

V: TRBV7-9
J: TRBJ1-1
size: few
D: -
CDR3: CASSFTGMNTEAFF
DNA: TGTGCCAGCAGCTTTACGGGCATGAACACTGAAGCTTTCTTT

V: TRBV6-1
J: TRBJ2-3
size: few
D: TRBD1
CDR3: CASSGPPGTGTTDTQYF
DNA: TGTGCCAGCAGTGGTCCTCCAGGGACAGGGACTACAGATACGCAGTATTTT

V: TRBV6-6
J: TRBJ2-2
size: many
D: -
CDR3: CASSYLQGPGELFF
DNA: TGTGCCAGCAGTTACCTTCAGGGCCCCGGGGAGCTGTTTTTT

V: TRBV7-2
J: TRBJ2-1
size: -
D: TRBD1
CDR3: CASSQDRADYNEQFF
DNA: TGTGCCAGCAGCCAAGACAGGGCCGACTACAATGAGCAGTTCTTC

V: TRBV30
J: TRBJ2-7
size: once
D: -
CDR3: CAWSHAPQKYEQYF
DNA: TGTGCCTGGAGTCATGCCCCACAGAAGTACGAGCAGTACTTC

V: TRBV28
J: TRBJ2-3
size: few
D: -
CDR3: CASSLSGNTQYF
DNA: TGTGCCAGCAGTTTATCCGGTAATACGCAGTATTTT

V: TRBV6-1
J: TRBJ2-7
size: -
D: -
CDR3: CASTAGSSHEQYF
DNA: TGTGCCAGCACCGCCGGTAGTTCCCACGAGCAGTACTTC

V: TRBV11-2
J: TRBJ2-6
size: -
D: -
CDR3: CASSFRVSGANVLTF
DNA: TGTGCCAGCAGCTTCCGAGTCTCTGGGGCCAACGTCCTGACTTTC

V: TRBV2
J: TRBJ2-1
size: -
D: TRBD1
CDR3: CASTSLRGQGFKRGCFF
DNA: TGTGCCAGCACCTCCCTAAGGGGACAGGGGTTTAAGCGGGGCTGCTTCTTC

V: TRBV29-1
J: TRBJ2-3
size: -
D: TRBD2
CDR3: CSVVTSGRVTDTQYF
DNA: TGCAGCGTTGTTACTAGCGGGAGGGTCACAGATACGCAGTATTTT

V: TRBV7-2
J: TRBJ1-3
size: -
D: TRBD1
CDR3: CASSPRGYDGNTIYF
DNA: TGTGCCAGCAGCCCCAGGGGGTACGATGGAAACACCATATATTTT